A single sample gave rise to the 20 T cell receptor beta chains below, sequenced in a study of T cell repertoires in cytomegalovirus infection. Their specific antigens are unknown. In TCRdb, the reads were re-called with MiXCR into one record per CDR3 protein. The profile covers about 770,000 distinct CDR3 sequences, with almost 30% appearing a single time and approximately 14% taken by the ten largest. Source: cultured CD8+ T cells from PBMCs, taken from culture after CMV antigen stimulation. The receptors shown here come from a human donor in good health (CMV status not recorded). Some clones in this sample may be carry-over from other donors' samples.

V and J are TRBV12-3 or TRBV12-4 and TRBJ2-4; 9 bases match TRBD1. CDR3 size: 17 residues. V trimming: 4 bases; J trimming: 1 base; junction bases outside the gene matches: 8. This CDR3 reads CASSSLTGGSAKNIQYF. The DNA of the CDR3 is TGTGCCAGCAGTTCTCTAACAGGGGGCTCGGCCAAAAACATTCAGTACTTC.

V usage is TRBV10-3 and J usage is TRBJ1-1; D is unclear. The length of the CDR3 is 11 residues. CDR1 and CDR2 from the germline V gene are ENHRY and SYGVKD. Trimming removed 10 bases from V and 5 bases from J, with 11 bases in between. CDR3: CATGGSTEAFF. CDR3 sequence (DNA): TGTGCCACTGGTGGGAGTACTGAAGCTTTCTTT.

V is TRBV9 and J is TRBJ1-4, with D maybe TRBD1 (5 bases). V dropped 0 bases and J dropped 3 bases, with 12 bases sitting between them. The CDR3 loop spans 16 amino acids. Germline V lookup: CDR1 SGDLS, CDR2 YYNGEE. The CDR3 loop reads CASSVATGTPNEKLFF. The DNA for the CDR3 is TGTGCCAGCAGCGTAGCCACAGGCACCCCTAATGAAAAACTGTTTTTT.

This clonotype was seen more than once but under ten times. At one end the junction does not follow the germline gene, possibly because of a read error. The rearrangement links TRBV4-1 to TRBJ1-6; no reliable D call. The germline gives CDR1 MGHRA, CDR2 YSYEKL. The CDR3 sequence is 13 residues long. This CDR3 reads CASSQAGNSPLHF. The CDR3 coding sequence is TGCGCCAGCAGCCAAGCCGGTAATTCTCCCCTCCACTTT.

This clonotype came up once. V usage is TRBV4-1 and J usage is TRBJ2-2; D is unresolved. Germline CDR1 is MGHRA and CDR2 is YSYEKL. The CDR3 is 18 residues long. V gave up 1 base and J gave up 3 bases, with 18 bases separating them. The CDR3 loop is CASSQAGPLEIDTGELFF. The DNA of the CDR3 is TGCGCCAGCAGCCAAGCGGGCCCCCTTGAGATCGACACCGGGGAGCTGTTTTTT.

This clonotype was observed a handful of times. The genes are TRBV29-1 and TRBJ1-1; tentative D call: TRBD1 (6 bases). Trimming cost V 4 bases and J 0 bases, with 12 bases left between them. This CDR3 has 14 residues. CDR1 is SQVTM and CDR2 is ANQGSEA in the germline V gene. CDR3 protein: CSVGHQGMNTEAFF. CDR3 nucleotides: TGCAGCGTTGGTCATCAGGGGATGAACACTGAAGCTTTCTTT.

This clonotype was observed a handful of times. V gene TRBV15 combines with J gene TRBJ2-1; unclear D gene. Deletions cut 1 base from V and 9 bases from J, with 19 bases between. The length of the CDR3 is 16 residues. CDR1 and CDR2 from the germline V gene are LNHNV and YYDKDF (reference sequence). The CDR3 spells CATSRALAGRGGEQFF. CDR3 bases: TGTGCCACCAGCAGAGCCCTGGCCGGACGAGGCGGTGAGCAGTTCTTC.

The J gene is TRBJ2-1, the V gene TRBV19; no clear D gene. The length of the CDR3 is 14 residues. Germline V lookup: CDR1 LNHDA, CDR2 SQIVND (reference sequence). V lost 1 base, J lost 8 bases, and 12 bases lay in between. CDR3: CASSIGGLRDEQFF. The CDR3 coding sequence is TGTGCCAGTAGTATAGGCGGCCTCCGCGATGAGCAGTTCTTC.

This chain uses TRBV6-1 with TRBJ2-1; tentative D call: TRBD1 (5 bases). Deletions cut 0 bases from V and 4 bases from J, with 7 bases between. Germline-derived CDR1 and CDR2 are MNHNS and SASEGT. CDR3 length: 14 amino acids. The CDR3: CASSEAGLYNEQFF. CDR3 DNA: TGTGCCAGCAGTGAAGCGGGGCTGTACAATGAGCAGTTCTTC.

This clonotype appeared a few times. The CDR3 protein is CAISDAAGATDTQYF. In DNA form, the CDR3 reads TGTGCCATCAGTGATGCGGCGGGGGCCACAGATACGCAGTATTTT. The rearrangement uses TRBV10-3 and TRBJ2-3, with TRBD2 as a possible D gene (7 bases). The CDR3 contains 15 residues. Germline V gene lookup returns CDR1 ENHRY and CDR2 SYGVKD. Trimming left V 3 bases short and J 2 bases short, with 12 bases between.

There are a few counts of this clonotype. This chain joins TRBV7-8 and TRBJ2-7; TRBD1 matches at 8 bases. The germline CDR1 and CDR2 sequences are SGHVS and FQNEAQ. The CDR3 totals 16 residues. Trimming at V came to 1 base and at J to 3 bases, leaving 8 bases not matched to a gene. The CDR3 region is CASSLGPGGANYEQYF. Here the CDR3 DNA reads TGTGCCAGCAGCTTAGGTCCAGGGGGCGCAAACTACGAGCAGTACTTC.

The chain uses TRBV3-1 and TRBJ1-2; weak D call: TRBD1 (5 bases). V was pared by 5 bases and J by 4 bases, with 14 bases between. Germline V lookup: CDR1 LGHDT, CDR2 YNNKEL (reference sequence). The CDR3 contains 14 residues. The CDR3 here is CASSGPRETYGYTF. The CDR3 DNA reads TGTGCCAGCAGCGGACCCAGGGAGACCTATGGCTACACCTTC.

J is TRBJ2-3 and V is TRBV7-6; D is unclear. This CDR3 is 15 amino acids long. Germline values: CDR1 SGHVS, CDR2 FNYEAQ. The V and J ends lost 5 bases and 2 bases respectively, with 14 bases between them. The CDR3 region has the DNA TGTGCCAGCAGCCGGAGAACGGAGAACACAGATACGCAGTATTTT. Its translation: CASSRRTENTDTQYF. Complete variable domain (other parts from reference TRBV7-6 and TRBJ2-3): GAGVSQSPRYKVTKRGQDVALRCDPISGHVSLYWYRQALGQGPEFLTYFNYEAQQDKSGLPNDRFSAERPEGSISTLTIQRTEQRDSAMYRCASSRRTENTDTQYFGPGTRLTVL.

This clonotype appeared many times. CDR3 sequence (DNA): TGTGCCAGCAGCGCAGGGGACTACGAGCAGTACTTC. This gives the protein CASSAGDYEQYF. The J gene is TRBJ2-7, the V gene TRBV7-2; D possibly corresponds to TRBD1 (6 bases). The V gene lost 5 bases and the J gene lost 3 bases, with 8 bases spanning the gap. The length of the CDR3 is 12 residues. Germline lookup yields CDR1 SGHTA and CDR2 FQGNSA.

This clonotype was seen a few times. The genes are TRBV6-6 and TRBJ2-7, with TRBD1 matching 9 bases. The CDR3 spans 16 residues. Germline loops: CDR1 MNHNY, CDR2 SVGAGI (reference sequence). J was trimmed by 6 bases and V by 3 bases; bases with no gene match: 12. The CDR3 is CASSYLRDRAVIEQYF. The CDR3, as DNA: TGTGCCAGCAGTTATCTCCGGGACAGGGCGGTTATCGAGCAGTACTTC.

This clonotype was detected many times. V and J are TRBV20-1 and TRBJ1-1, with D tentatively TRBD1 (6 bases). CDR1 and CDR2 (germline): DFQATT, SNEGSKA (reference sequence). The germline V and J ends were trimmed by 3 bases and 4 bases, with 15 bases remaining between them. This CDR3 is built from 14 residues. CDR3 region: CSARGGGATTEAFF. As DNA, the CDR3 is TGCAGTGCTAGGGGGGGGGGGGCGACCACTGAAGCTTTCTTT.

The table lists this clonotype with a few counts. The gene calls are TRBV19 and TRBJ1-5; no clear D. Germline CDR1 LNHDA, CDR2 SQIVND (reference sequence). Trimming pared 8 bases from V and 2 bases from J, leaving 10 bases between. The CDR3 has 13 amino acids. The CDR3 DNA sequence: TGTGCCAGTTCCCTCTTTGGCAATCAGCCCCAGCATTTT. This translates into CASSLFGNQPQHF.

This clonotype appeared many times. V usage is TRBV2 and J usage is TRBJ2-5; 7 positions match TRBD1. Per germline, CDR1 SNHLY and CDR2 FYNNEI. The CDR3 length is 15 residues. V lost 8 bases to trimming and J lost 4 bases; unmatched junction nucleotides: 13. The DNA of the CDR3 is TGTGCCAGCGGGGCGACGGGTGCAGGGGGAGAGACCCAGTACTTC. It codes for CASGATGAGGETQYF.

The chain employs TRBV12-3 or TRBV12-4 and TRBJ2-1; 12 bases map to TRBD2. Trimming cost V 4 bases and J 4 bases; bases outside gene matches: 8. The CDR3 covers 17 residues. The CDR3 region is CASSSTSGGSRYNEQFF. In nucleotides, the CDR3 is TGTGCCAGCAGTTCCACTAGCGGGGGGAGTCGTTACAATGAGCAGTTCTTC.

J is TRBJ1-1 and V is TRBV7-6; 7 positions agree with TRBD1. The CDR3 has 14 residues. Trimming cost V 5 bases and J 3 bases; bases outside gene matches: 6. From germline, CDR1 is SGHVS and CDR2 FNYEAQ. The CDR3 DNA follows: TGTGCCAGCAGCCCCGGGACAGATCACACTGAAGCTTTCTTT. Its protein is CASSPGTDHTEAFF.